Following are 18 T cell receptor beta chains from one sample sequenced in a study of CD4 T cells in relation to SARS-CoV-2 and coronaviruses. TCRdb's table, derived via immunoSEQ multiplex PCR, lists solely in-frame clones and lacks some. The repertoire includes about 23,000 clones, over 60% of them detected once, and 29% sits in the top ten. The unexposed donors gave CD4+ T cells in about 2010-2019, prior to COVID-19. The cells were cultured for approximately ten days before CD4+ T cells were isolated. Antigens of these TCRs are unknown. The sample was CD4+ T cells from PBMCs, cultured in vitro. The receptors here all came from a human donor in good health.

The table lists this clone with a count of one. This chain connects TRBV2 to TRBJ2-7, with TRBD2 matching over 7 bases. V trimming: 10 bases; J trimming: 0 bases; junction bases outside the gene matches: 3. The germline CDR1 and CDR2 sequences are SNHLY and FYNNEI. This CDR3 spans 12 amino acids. This chain's CDR3 is CATSGDSYEQYF. CDR3 DNA sequence: TGTGCCACCAGCGGGGACTCCTACGAGCAGTACTTC.

This clone was counted once. The chain uses TRBV5-5 and TRBJ2-7, with a possible D match to TRBD1 (5 bases). This CDR3 comprises 16 residues. Between the trimmed V and J ends, which lost 1 base and 4 bases, there was a span of 18 bases. Germline-derived CDR1 and CDR2 are SGHKS and YYEKEE (reference sequence). The CDR3 coding sequence is TGTGCCAGCAGCTTGTATGGAGTCGGCAGGGTGTACGAGCAGTACTTC. This encodes CASSLYGVGRVYEQYF.

The chain is built from TRBV27 and TRBJ1-2, with D unresolved. The CDR3 is made up of 13 amino acids. V lost 2 bases to trimming and J lost 8 bases, with 12 bases between them. Per the germline V gene, CDR1 is MNHEY and CDR2 is SMNVEV (reference sequence). In DNA, the CDR3 is TGTGCCAGCAGTTTAGTAGGGTACGAAGGCTACACCTTC. Amino acids: CASSLVGYEGYTF.

The V and J genes are TRBV6-1 and TRBJ2-4, with a possible D match to TRBD2 (6 bases). Per germline, CDR1 MNHNS and CDR2 SASEGT. The CDR3 loop spans 18 amino acids. The ends were cut back, 4 bases at V and 1 base at J, with 20 bases in the middle. The CDR3 region is CASSGRDLGRRAKNIQYF. CDR3 DNA: TGTGCCAGCAGTGGGAGGGATCTGGGGAGAAGGGCCAAAAACATTCAGTACTTC.

The rearrangement uses TRBV4-1 and TRBJ2-1, with D maybe TRBD1 (6 bases). Between the trimmed V and J ends, which lost 1 base and 11 bases, there was a span of 15 bases. The CDR3 contains 14 residues. Germline V lookup: CDR1 MGHRA, CDR2 YSYEKL. CDR3 loop: CASSQGRRQGKQFF. Written as DNA, the CDR3 is TGCGCCAGCAGCCAAGGACGGAGGCAGGGGAAGCAGTTCTTC.

The chain is built from TRBV15 and TRBJ1-6; D may be TRBD1 (5 bases). The germline CDR1 and CDR2 sequences are LNHNV and YYDKDF (reference sequence). The germline V and J ends were trimmed by 4 bases and 9 bases, with 19 bases remaining between them. The length of the CDR3 is 16 residues. CDR3 region: CATSNRDSHGGSPLHF. CDR3 DNA sequence: TGTGCCACCAGCAACCGGGACTCCCATGGAGGTTCACCCCTCCACTTT.

The CDR3 here is CASSPTSGRDTDTQYF. The CDR3 DNA reads as TGCGCCAGCAGCCCCACTAGCGGGAGGGACACAGATACGCAGTATTTT. The chain employs TRBV5-1 and TRBJ2-3, with 13 bases aligning to TRBD2. Per germline, CDR1 SGHRS and CDR2 YFSETQ. The CDR3 is made up of 16 amino acids. The trim removed 4 bases at V and 2 bases at J, leaving 4 bases unmatched.

This chain uses TRBV11-2 with TRBJ2-3, with D possibly TRBD1 on 5 matching bases. Germline assignment: CDR1 SGHAT and CDR2 FQNNGV. V lost 6 bases, J lost 1 base, and 20 bases lay in between. CDR3 length equals 17 residues. The CDR3 reads CASREPGRARGTDTQYF. The CDR3 region has the DNA TGTGCCAGCAGGGAGCCTGGACGGGCCAGGGGCACAGATACGCAGTATTTT.

This clone was observed once. The CDR3 coding sequence is TGTGCCAGCAGCTTAAAGGCAGGGGAAAAATCTGGGGCCAACGTCCTGACTTTC. Its protein product is CASSLKAGEKSGANVLTF. The chain has TRBV7-3 and TRBJ2-6; tentative D call: TRBD1 (6 bases). The CDR3 consists of 18 residues. The V and J ends lost 1 base and 1 base respectively, with 14 bases between them. Germline V gene sequence: CDR1 SGHTA, CDR2 FQGTGA.

The chain is built from TRBV20-1 and TRBJ1-5; TRBD1 might be the D (5 bases). V lost 5 bases to trimming and J lost 6 bases, with 8 bases between them. The CDR3 spans 11 residues. The germline V gene encodes CDR1 DFQATT and CDR2 SNEGSKA (reference sequence). The CDR3 DNA sequence: TGCAGTGCTTTCGGGGGTCAGCCCCAGCATTTT. Translated: CSAFGGQPQHF.

CDR3: CASSHGTSGTYNEQFF. CDR3 in DNA: TGCGCCAGCAGCCATGGGACTAGCGGCACCTACAATGAGCAGTTCTTC. The chain couples TRBV4-1 to TRBJ2-1, with 11 bases matching TRBD2. CDR1 is MGHRA, CDR2 YSYEKL, per germline. The V gene end was trimmed by 3 bases and the J gene end by 2 bases; junction bases not matched to a gene: 3. The CDR3 is 16 residues long.

As DNA, the CDR3 is TGTGCCAGCAGTCCCCGACGGCAGCCCCAGCATTTT. Translating gives CASSPRRQPQHF. The V call is TRBV12-3 or TRBV12-4, the J call TRBJ1-5; no definite D call. Trimming pared 5 bases from V and 7 bases from J, leaving 9 bases between. This CDR3 is 12 amino acids long.

The genes are TRBV18 and TRBJ2-5; D perhaps matches TRBD1 (5 bases). Germline V CDR1 and CDR2: KGHSH, LQKENI. The CDR3 length is 15 residues. Trimming took 1 base from V and 3 from J, leaving 12 bases between them. As DNA, the CDR3 is TGTGCCAGCTCACCACGCAGTACGGACAAAGAGACCCAGTACTTC. Protein: CASSPRSTDKETQYF.

The chain employs TRBV12-3 or TRBV12-4 and TRBJ2-7, with D possibly being TRBD2 (6 bases). This CDR3 is built from 12 residues. V lost 1 base and J lost 7, with 8 bases in between. As DNA, the CDR3 is TGTGCCAGCAGTTTAGAGGGGACTGAGCAGTACTTC. It translates to CASSLEGTEQYF.

The J gene is TRBJ2-3, the V gene TRBV7-3; D not certain. V gave up 1 base and J gave up 4 bases, with 3 bases separating them. The length of the CDR3 is 12 residues. CDR1 SGHTA and CDR2 FQGTGA come from the germline V gene. In DNA form, the CDR3 reads TGTGCCAGCAGCTTAAGCTCAGATACGCAGTATTTT. It specifies CASSLSSDTQYF. The full variable domain, rest sourced from reference TRBV7-3 and TRBJ2-3, is GAGVSQTPSNKVTEKGKYVELRCDPISGHTALYWYRQSLGQGPEFLIYFQGTGAADDSGLPNDRFFAVRPEGSVSTLKIQRTERGDSAVYLCASSLSSDTQYFGPGTRLTVL.

The chain joins TRBV11-2 to TRBJ1-3, with a possible D match to TRBD1 (5 bases). The CDR3 contains 15 residues. Trimming removed 4 bases from V and 4 bases from J, with 14 bases in between. Germline CDR1 reads SGHAT; CDR2 reads FQNNGV. The CDR3 nucleotides are TGTGCCAGCAGCTCCTTACGGGGCCGGGGAAACACCATATATTTT. It is translated as CASSSLRGRGNTIYF.

By sample fraction, this clone is medium-sized (0.01 to 0.1%). This chain uses TRBV6-6 with TRBJ1-5; 8 bases align to TRBD1. Germline V CDR1 and CDR2: MNHNY, SVGAGI (reference sequence). This CDR3 has 13 amino acids. V shed 6 bases, J shed 6 bases, and the junction held 4 bases outside the gene matches. This CDR3 reads CASSQQGGQPQHF. The CDR3 bases are TGTGCCAGCAGCCAACAGGGGGGTCAGCCCCAGCATTTT.

This clone was observed once. V is TRBV7-9 and J is TRBJ2-2; 8 bases match TRBD2. Germline CDR1 and CDR2: SEHNR and FQNEAQ (reference sequence). The CDR3 is 17 amino acids. With V trimmed by 2 bases and J by 1 base, 6 bases remained unmatched. CDR3 DNA sequence: TGTGCCAGCAGCTTATTGCGGGGGGCTGGGAACACCGGGGAGCTGTTTTTT. It codes for CASSLLRGAGNTGELFF.